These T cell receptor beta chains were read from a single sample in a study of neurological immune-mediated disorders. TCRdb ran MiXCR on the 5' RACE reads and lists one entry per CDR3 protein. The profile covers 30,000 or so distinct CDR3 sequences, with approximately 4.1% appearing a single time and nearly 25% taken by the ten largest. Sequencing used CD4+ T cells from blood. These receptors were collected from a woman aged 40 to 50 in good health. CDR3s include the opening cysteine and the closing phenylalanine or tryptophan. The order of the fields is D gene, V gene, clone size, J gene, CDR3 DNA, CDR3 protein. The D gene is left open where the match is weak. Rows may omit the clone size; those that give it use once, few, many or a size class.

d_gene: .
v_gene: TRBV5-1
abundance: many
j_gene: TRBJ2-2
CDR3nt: TGCGCCAGCCAAATCCTGGCGGCGAACACCGGGGAGCTGTTTTTT
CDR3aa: CASQILAANTGELFF

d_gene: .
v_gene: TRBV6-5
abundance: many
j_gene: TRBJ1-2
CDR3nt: TGTGCCAGCAGTAAGGTGGACTGGAACTATGGCTACACCTTC
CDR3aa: CASSKVDWNYGYTF

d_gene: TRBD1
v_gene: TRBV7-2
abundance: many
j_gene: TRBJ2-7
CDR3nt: TGTGCCAGCAGCCTACGGACAGGGGACCCCTACGAGCAGTACTTC
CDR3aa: CASSLRTGDPYEQYF

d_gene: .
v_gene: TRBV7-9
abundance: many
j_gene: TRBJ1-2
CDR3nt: TGTGCCAGCAGCTCAAGCCCCCGGGGACTTCCTAACTATGGCTACACCTTC
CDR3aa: CASSSSPRGLPNYGYTF

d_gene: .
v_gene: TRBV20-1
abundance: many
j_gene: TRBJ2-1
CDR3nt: TGCAGTGCTGGGGACGGAAACAATGAGCAGTTCTTC
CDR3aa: CSAGDGNNEQFF

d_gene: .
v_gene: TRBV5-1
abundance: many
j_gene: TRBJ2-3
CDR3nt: TGCGCCAGCCTATCGGAACACACAGATACGCAGTATTTT
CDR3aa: CASLSEHTDTQYF

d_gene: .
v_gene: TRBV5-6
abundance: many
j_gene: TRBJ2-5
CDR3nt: TGTGCCAGCAGCTTGGACAGACAAGAGACCCAGTACTTC
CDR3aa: CASSLDRQETQYF

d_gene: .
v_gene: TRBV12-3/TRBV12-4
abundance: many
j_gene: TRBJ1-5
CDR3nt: TGTGCCAGCAGTTTGAGCCTTGGCCTGGGGCAGCCCCAGCATTTT
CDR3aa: CASSLSLGLGQPQHF

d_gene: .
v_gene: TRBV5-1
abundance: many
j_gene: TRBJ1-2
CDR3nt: TGCGCCAGCAGCTCGGGCGGGTCATGGAACTATGGCTACACCTTC
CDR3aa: CASSSGGSWNYGYTF

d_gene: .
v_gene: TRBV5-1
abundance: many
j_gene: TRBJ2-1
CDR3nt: TGCGCCAGCAGCCAATCCGCGAGGGGGGGCGAGCAGTTCTTC
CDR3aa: CASSQSARGGEQFF

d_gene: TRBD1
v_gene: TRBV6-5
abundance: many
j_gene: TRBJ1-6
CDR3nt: TGTGCCAGCACCACAGGGGGGTATAATTCACCCCTCCACTTT
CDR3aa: CASTTGGYNSPLHF

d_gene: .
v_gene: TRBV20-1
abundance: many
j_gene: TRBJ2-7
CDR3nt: TGCAGTGCTAGCAGGGGTTCCTACGAGCAGTACTTC
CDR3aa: CSASRGSYEQYF

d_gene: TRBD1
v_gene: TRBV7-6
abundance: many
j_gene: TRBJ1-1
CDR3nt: TGTGCCAGCAGCCCCGGGACAGGGGACACTGAAGCTTTCTTT
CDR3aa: CASSPGTGDTEAFF

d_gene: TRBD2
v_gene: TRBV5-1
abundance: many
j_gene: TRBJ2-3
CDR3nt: TGCGCCAGCAGCAACCATCTAGCGGGGATCACTAGCACAGATACGCAGTATTTT
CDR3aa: CASSNHLAGITSTDTQYF

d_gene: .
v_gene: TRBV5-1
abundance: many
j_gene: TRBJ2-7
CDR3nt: TGCGCCAGCAGCTTGGAACTAGTCCCCTACGAGCAGTACTTC
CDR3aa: CASSLELVPYEQYF

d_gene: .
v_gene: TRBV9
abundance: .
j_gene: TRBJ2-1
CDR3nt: TGTGCCAGCAGCGCCGACACGTACAATGAGCAGTTCTTC
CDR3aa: CASSADTYNEQFF

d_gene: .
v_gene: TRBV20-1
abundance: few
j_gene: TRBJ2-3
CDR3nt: TGCAGTGCTCGAAGGGGCTCCCTTTGGAGAGATACGCAGTATTTT
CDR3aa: CSARRGSLWRDTQYF

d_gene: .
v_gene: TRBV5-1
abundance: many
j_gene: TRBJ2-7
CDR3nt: TGCGCCAGCAGCTTGGGCGGGCAGGGCGAGCAGTACTTC
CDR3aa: CASSLGGQGEQYF

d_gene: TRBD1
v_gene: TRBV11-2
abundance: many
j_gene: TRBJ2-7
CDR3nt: TGTGCCAGCAGCTTAGGGCAGGGGGCCACCTACGAGCAGTACTTC
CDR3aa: CASSLGQGATYEQYF

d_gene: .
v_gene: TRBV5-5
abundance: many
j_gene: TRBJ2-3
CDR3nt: TGTGCCAGCAGCTTGGGGGGCGTGAGGGGAGATACGCAGTATTTT
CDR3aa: CASSLGGVRGDTQYF